This TCR beta chain was recovered during a study of blood T cell repertoires in COVID-19. Study information: Samples of COVID-19 (acute and convalescent) were obtained from the United States, Italy and Spain.

In germline, CDR1 is LGHDT, CDR2 YNNKEL (reference sequence). V was pared by 4 bases and J by 4 bases, with 8 bases between. The CDR3 contains 14 residues. TCRdb keeps only in-frame clones here, not all; method: immunoSEQ multiplex PCR. Of around 220,000 clones in the sample, approximately 86% were seen once. The chain couples TRBV3-1 (or the pseudogene TRBV3-2) to TRBJ2-6, with D unresolved. The source of this sequence is a woman in her forties or fifties with COVID-19, enrolled during active disease. Material: peripheral blood. The CDR3 DNA is TGTGCCAGCAGCCCGAGCAAGGGGGCCAACGTCCTGACTTTC. Protein sequence: CASSPSKGANVLTF.